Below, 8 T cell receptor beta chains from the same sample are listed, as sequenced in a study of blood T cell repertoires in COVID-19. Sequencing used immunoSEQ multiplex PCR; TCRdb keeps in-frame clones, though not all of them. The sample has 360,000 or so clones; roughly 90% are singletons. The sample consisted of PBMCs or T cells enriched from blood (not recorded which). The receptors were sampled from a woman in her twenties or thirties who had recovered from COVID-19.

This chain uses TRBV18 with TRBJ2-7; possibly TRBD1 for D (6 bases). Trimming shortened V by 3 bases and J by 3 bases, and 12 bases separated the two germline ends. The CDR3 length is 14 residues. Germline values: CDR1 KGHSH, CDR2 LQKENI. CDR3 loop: CASSPDRPYYEQYF. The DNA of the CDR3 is TGTGCCAGCTCACCGGACAGACCCTACTACGAGCAGTACTTC.

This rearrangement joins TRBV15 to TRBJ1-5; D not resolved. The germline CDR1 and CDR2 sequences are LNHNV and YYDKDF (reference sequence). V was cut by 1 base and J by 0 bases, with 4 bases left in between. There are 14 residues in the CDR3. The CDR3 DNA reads TGTGCCACCAGCAGAGGAGGTAGCAATCAGCCCCAGCATTTT. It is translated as CATSRGGSNQPQHF.

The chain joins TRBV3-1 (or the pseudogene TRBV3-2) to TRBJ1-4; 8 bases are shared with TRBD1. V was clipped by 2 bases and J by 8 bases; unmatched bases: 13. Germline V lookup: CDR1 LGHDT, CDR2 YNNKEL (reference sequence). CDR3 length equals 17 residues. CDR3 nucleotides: TGTGCCAGCAGCCAAAGGCAGGGGGCCTCACGGGGGGAAAAACTGTTTTTT. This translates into CASSQRQGASRGEKLFF.

DNA of the CDR3: TGTGCCTGGAGTCGCCAGGGGTACGAGCAGTACTTC. It translates to CAWSRQGYEQYF. The chain has TRBV30 and TRBJ2-7; tentatively, D is TRBD1 (6 bases). The CDR3 contains 12 residues. Per germline, CDR1 GTSNPN and CDR2 SVGIG (reference sequence). Trimming stripped 2 bases from V and 4 bases from J, with 9 bases between.

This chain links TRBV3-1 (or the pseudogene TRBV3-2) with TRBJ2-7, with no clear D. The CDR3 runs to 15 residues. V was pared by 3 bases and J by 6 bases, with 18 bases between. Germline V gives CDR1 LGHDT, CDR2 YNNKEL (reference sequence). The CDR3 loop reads CASSHPASVGSEQYF. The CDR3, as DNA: TGTGCCAGCAGCCACCCGGCCTCCGTGGGCTCCGAGCAGTACTTC.

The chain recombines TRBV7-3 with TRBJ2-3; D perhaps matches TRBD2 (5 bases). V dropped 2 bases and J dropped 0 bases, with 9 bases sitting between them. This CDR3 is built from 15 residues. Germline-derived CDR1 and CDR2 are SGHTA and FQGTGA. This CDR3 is CASSLVSGSTDTQYF. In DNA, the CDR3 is TGTGCCAGCAGCTTAGTCAGCGGAAGCACAGATACGCAGTATTTT.

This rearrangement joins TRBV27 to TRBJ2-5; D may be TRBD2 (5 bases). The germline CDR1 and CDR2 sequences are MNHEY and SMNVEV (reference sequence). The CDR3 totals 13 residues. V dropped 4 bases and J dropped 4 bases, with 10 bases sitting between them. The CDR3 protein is CASSWAGGETQYF. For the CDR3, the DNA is TGTGCCAGCAGTTGGGCGGGCGGAGAGACCCAGTACTTC.

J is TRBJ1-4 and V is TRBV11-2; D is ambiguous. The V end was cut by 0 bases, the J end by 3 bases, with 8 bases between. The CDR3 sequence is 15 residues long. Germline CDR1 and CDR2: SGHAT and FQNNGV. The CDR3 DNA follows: TGTGCCAGCAGCTTAGATTGGGGAGCTAATGAAAAACTGTTTTTT. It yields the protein CASSLDWGANEKLFF.